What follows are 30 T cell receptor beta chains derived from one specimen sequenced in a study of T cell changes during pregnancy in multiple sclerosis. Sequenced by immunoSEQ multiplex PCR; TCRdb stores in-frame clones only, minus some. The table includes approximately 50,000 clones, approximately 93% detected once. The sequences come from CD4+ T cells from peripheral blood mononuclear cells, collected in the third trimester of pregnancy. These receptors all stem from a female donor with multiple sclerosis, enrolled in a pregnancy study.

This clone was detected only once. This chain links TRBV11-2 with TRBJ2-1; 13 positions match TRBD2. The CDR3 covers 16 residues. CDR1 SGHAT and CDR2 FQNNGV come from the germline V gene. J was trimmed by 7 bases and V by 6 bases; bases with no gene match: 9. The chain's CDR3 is CASSQTSGGAQNEQFF. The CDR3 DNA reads TGTGCCAGCAGTCAAACTAGCGGGGGGGCGCAGAATGAGCAGTTCTTC.

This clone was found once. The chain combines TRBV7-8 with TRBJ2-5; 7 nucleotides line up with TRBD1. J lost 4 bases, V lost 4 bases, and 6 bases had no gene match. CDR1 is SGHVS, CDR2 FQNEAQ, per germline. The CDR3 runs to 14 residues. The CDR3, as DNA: TGTGCCAGCAGCTCCCGACAGGGCGGAGAGACCCAGTACTTC. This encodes CASSSRQGGETQYF.

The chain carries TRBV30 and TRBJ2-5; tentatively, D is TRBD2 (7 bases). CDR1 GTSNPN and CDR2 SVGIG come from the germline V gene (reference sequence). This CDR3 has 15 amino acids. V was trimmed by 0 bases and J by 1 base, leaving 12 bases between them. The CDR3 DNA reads TGTGCCTGGAGTGTGAGCGGGACACCCCAAGAGACCCAGTACTTC. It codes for CAWSVSGTPQETQYF.

The CDR3 spells CASSSPRGWGLFF. CDR3 nucleotides: TGTGCCAGCAGTTCCCCTCGGGGGTGGGGCCTGTTTTTT. This chain joins TRBV28 and TRBJ1-4, with D perhaps matching TRBD1 (5 bases). The germline V gene encodes CDR1 MDHEN and CDR2 SYDVKM. The CDR3 consists of 13 residues. The V gene lost 4 bases and the J gene lost 14 bases, with 17 bases spanning the gap.

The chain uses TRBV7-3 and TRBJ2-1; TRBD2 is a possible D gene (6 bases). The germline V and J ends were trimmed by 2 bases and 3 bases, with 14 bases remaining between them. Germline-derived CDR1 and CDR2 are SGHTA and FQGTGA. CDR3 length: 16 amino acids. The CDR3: CASSLRRGVDYNEQFF. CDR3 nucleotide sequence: TGTGCCAGCAGCTTACGGCGCGGGGTGGACTACAATGAGCAGTTCTTC.

The CDR3 DNA is TGTGCCAGCCCCCCGGCGGGCAGGGGGCAACCCTACGAGCAGTACTTC. Its translation: CASPPAGRGQPYEQYF. The chain couples TRBV28 to TRBJ2-7, with TRBD1 identical over 8 bases. The CDR3 has 16 amino acids. V dropped 8 bases and J dropped 2; count of bases not matched to a gene: 14. Germline-derived CDR1 and CDR2 are MDHEN and SYDVKM.

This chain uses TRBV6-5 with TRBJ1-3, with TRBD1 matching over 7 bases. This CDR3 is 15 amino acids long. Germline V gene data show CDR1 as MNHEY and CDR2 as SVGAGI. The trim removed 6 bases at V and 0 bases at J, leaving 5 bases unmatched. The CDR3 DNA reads TGTGCCAGCAGGTACAGGGGAAGCTCTGGAAACACCATATATTTT. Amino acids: CASRYRGSSGNTIYF.

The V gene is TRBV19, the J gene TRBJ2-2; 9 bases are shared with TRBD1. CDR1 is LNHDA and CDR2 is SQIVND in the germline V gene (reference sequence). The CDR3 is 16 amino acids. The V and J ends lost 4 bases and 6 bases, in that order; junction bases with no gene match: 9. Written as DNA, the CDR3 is TGTGCCAGTAGTACCCGGACAGGGGTTGGGGCCGGGGAGCTGTTTTTT. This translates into CASSTRTGVGAGELFF.

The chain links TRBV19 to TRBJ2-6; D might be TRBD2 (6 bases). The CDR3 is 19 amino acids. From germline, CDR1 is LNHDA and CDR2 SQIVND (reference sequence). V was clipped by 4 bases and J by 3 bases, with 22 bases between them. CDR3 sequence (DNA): TGTGCCAGTAGTACTCGATGGGGGGTATCAGAAGGTGGGGCCAACGTCCTGACTTTC. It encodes CASSTRWGVSEGGANVLTF.

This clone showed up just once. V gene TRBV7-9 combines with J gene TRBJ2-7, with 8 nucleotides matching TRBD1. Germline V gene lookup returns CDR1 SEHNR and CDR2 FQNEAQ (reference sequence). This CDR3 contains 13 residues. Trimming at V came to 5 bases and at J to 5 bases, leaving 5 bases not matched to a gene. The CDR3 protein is CASSRDRSNEQYF. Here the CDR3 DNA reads TGTGCCAGCAGCAGGGACAGGTCTAACGAGCAGTACTTC.

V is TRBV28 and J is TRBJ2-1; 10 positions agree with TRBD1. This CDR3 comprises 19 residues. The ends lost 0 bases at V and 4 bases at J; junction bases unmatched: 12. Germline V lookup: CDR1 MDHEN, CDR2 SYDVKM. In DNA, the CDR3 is TGTGCCAGCAGTTTATGGTCTTTAAAGGACAGGGGGAATTACAATGAGCAGTTCTTC. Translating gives CASSLWSLKDRGNYNEQFF.

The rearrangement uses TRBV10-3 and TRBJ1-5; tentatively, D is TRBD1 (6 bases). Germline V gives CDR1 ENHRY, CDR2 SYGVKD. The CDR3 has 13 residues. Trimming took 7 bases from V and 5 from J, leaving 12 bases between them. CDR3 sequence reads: CAIKQGRDQPQHF. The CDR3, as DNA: TGTGCCATCAAACAGGGTAGGGATCAGCCCCAGCATTTT.

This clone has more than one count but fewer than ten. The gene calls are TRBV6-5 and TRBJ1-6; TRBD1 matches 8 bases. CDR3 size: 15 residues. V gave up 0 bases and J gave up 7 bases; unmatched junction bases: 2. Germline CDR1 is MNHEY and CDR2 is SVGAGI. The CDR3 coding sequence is TGTGCCAGCAGTTACTCGACAGGGGAGAATTCACCCCTCCACTTT. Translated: CASSYSTGENSPLHF.

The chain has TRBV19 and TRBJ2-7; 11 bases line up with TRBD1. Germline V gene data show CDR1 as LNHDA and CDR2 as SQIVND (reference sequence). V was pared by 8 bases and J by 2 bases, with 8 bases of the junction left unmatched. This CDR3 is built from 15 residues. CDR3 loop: CASSTGTGGTYEQYF. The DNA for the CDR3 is TGTGCCAGTTCTACCGGGACAGGGGGTACCTACGAGCAGTACTTC.

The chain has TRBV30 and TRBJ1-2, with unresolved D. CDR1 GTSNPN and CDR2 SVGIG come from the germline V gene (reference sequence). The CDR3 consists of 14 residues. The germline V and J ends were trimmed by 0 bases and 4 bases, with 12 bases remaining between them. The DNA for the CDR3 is TGTGCCTGGAGTGTACTCGCGCTCGGCTATGGCTACACCTTC. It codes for CAWSVLALGYGYTF.

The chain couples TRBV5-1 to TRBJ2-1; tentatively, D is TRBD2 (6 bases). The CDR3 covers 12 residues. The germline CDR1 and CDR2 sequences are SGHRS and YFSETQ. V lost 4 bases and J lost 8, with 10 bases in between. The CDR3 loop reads CASSPLADEQFF. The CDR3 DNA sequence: TGCGCCAGCAGCCCATTAGCGGATGAGCAGTTCTTC.

CDR3 sequence reads: CASSTSTGDYEKLFF. The CDR3, as DNA: TGCGCCAGCAGCACCTCGACAGGGGACTATGAAAAACTGTTTTTT. The chain couples TRBV5-1 to TRBJ1-4; 8 nucleotides agree with TRBD1. The length of the CDR3 is 15 residues. J gave up 6 bases and V 4 bases, and 8 bases lay outside the gene matches. The V gene's germline CDR1 is SGHRS and CDR2 YFSETQ.

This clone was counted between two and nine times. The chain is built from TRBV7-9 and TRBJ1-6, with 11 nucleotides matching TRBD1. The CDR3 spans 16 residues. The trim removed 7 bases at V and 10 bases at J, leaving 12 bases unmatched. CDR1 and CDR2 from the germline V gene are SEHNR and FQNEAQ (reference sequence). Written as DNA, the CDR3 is TGTGCCAGCACCCTAGGAGGGACAGGGGGATACTCACCCCTCCACTTT. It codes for CASTLGGTGGYSPLHF. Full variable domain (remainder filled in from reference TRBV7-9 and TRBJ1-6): DTGVSQNPRHKITKRGQNVTFRCDPISEHNRLYWYRQTLGQGPEFLTYFQNEAQLEKSRLLSDRFSAERPKGSFSTLEIQRTEQGDSAMYLCASTLGGTGGYSPLHFGNGTRLTVT.

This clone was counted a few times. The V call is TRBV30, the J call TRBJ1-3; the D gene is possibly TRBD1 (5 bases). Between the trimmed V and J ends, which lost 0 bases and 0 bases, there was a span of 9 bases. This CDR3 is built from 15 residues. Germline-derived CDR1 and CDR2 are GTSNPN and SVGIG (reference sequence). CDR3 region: CAWSVGLTSGNTIYF. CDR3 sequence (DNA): TGTGCCTGGAGTGTGGGACTGACCTCTGGAAACACCATATATTTT. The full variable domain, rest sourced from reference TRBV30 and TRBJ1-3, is SQTIHQWPATLVQPVGSPLSLECTVEGTSNPNLYWYRQAAGRGLQLLFYSVGIGQISSEVPQNLSASRPQDRQFILSSKKLLLSDSGFYLCAWSVGLTSGNTIYFGEGSWLTVV.

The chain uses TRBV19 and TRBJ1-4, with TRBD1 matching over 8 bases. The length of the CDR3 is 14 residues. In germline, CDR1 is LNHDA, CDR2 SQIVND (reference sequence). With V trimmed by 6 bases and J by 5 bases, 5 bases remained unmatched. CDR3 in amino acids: CASSGGDRNEKLFF. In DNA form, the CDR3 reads TGTGCCAGTAGCGGAGGGGACAGGAATGAAAAACTGTTTTTT. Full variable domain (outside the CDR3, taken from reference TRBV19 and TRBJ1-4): DGGITQSPKYLFRKEGQNVTLSCEQNLNHDAMYWYRQDPGQGLRLIYYSQIVNDFQKGDIAEGYSVSREKKESFPLTVTSAQKNPTAFYLCASSGGDRNEKLFFGSGTQLSVL.

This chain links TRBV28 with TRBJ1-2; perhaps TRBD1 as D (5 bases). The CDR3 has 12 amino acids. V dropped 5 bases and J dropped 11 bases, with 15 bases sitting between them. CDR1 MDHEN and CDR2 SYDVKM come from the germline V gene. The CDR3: CASSGARLRYTF. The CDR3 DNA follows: TGTGCCAGCAGTGGGGCGCGGTTGCGGTACACCTTC.

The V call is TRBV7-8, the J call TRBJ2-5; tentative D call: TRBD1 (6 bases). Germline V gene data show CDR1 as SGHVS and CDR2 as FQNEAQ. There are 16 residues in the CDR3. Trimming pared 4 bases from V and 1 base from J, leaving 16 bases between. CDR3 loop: CASSSPTLTGQETQYF. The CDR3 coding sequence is TGTGCCAGCAGCTCGCCCACCTTGACAGGCCAAGAGACCCAGTACTTC. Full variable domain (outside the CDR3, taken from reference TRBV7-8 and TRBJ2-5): GAGVSQSPRYKVAKRGQDVALRCDPISGHVSLFWYQQALGQGPEFLTYFQNEAQLDKSGLPSDRFFAERPEGSVSTLKIQRTQQEDSAVYLCASSSPTLTGQETQYFGPGTRLLVL.

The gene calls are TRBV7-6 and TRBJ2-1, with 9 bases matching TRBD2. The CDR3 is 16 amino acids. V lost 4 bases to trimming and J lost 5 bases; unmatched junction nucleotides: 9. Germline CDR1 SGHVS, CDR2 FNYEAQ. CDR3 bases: TGTGCCAGCAGCTCTATGACTAGCGGAATCAACAATGAGCAGTTCTTC. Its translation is CASSSMTSGINNEQFF.

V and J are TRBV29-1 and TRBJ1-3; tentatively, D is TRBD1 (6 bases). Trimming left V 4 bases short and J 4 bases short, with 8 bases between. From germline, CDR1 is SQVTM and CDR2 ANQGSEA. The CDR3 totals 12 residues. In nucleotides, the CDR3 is TGCAGCGTTGGAGGACAGGGAAACACCATATATTTT. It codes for CSVGGQGNTIYF. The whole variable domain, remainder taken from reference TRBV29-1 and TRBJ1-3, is SAVISQKPSRDICQRGTSLTIQCQVDSQVTMMFWYRQQPGQSLTLIATANQGSEATYESGFVIDKFPISRPNLTFSTLTVSNMSPEDSSIYLCSVGGQGNTIYFGEGSWLTVV.

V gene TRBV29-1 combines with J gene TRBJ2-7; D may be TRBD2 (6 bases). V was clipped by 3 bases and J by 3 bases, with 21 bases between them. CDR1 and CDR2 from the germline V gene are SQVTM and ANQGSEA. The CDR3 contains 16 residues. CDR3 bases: TGCAGCGTTGAGGTGGGGGACTGGGGTAGGGGCTACGAGCAGTACTTC. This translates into CSVEVGDWGRGYEQYF.

In nucleotides, the CDR3 is TGTGCCAGCAGCTTAGATAGGCGGGGCAACACTGAAGCTTTCTTT. Its protein is CASSLDRRGNTEAFF. The chain joins TRBV11-2 to TRBJ1-1; the D gene is possibly TRBD1 (5 bases). Germline CDR1 SGHAT, CDR2 FQNNGV. Trimming removed 0 bases from V and 2 bases from J, with 10 bases in between. CDR3 size: 15 residues. Looking up the rest from reference TRBV11-2 and TRBJ1-1 gives the full variable domain: EAGVAQSPRYKIIEKRQSVAFWCNPISGHATLYWYQQILGQGPKLLIQFQNNGVVDDSQLPKDRFSAERLKGVDSTLKIQPAKLEDSAVYLCASSLDRRGNTEAFFGQGTRLTVV.

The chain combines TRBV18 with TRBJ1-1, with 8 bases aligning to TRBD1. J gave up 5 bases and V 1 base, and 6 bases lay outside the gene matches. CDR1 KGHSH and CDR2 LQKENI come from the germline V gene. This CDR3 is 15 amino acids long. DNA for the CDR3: TGTGCCAGCTCACCACACTCAGGGGGCAGGACTGAAGCTTTCTTT. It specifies CASSPHSGGRTEAFF. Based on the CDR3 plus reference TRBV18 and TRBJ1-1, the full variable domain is NAGVMQNPRHLVRRRGQEARLRCSPMKGHSHVYWYRQLPEEGLKFMVYLQKENIIDESGMPKERFSAEFPKEGPSILRIQQVVRGDSAAYFCASSPHSGGRTEAFFGQGTRLTVV.

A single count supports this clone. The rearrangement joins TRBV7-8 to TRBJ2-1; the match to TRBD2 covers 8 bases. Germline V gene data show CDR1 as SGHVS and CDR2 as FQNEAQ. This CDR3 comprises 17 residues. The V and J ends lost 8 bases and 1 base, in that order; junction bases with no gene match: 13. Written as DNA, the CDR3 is TGTGCCAGCCGAGGGCTAGCGGGTAGCCGTTCCTACAATGAGCAGTTCTTC. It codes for CASRGLAGSRSYNEQFF.

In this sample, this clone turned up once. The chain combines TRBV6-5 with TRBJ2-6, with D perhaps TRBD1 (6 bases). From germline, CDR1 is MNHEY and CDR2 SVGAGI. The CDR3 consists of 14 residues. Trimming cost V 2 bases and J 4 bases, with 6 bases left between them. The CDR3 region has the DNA TGTGCCAGCAGTTACGGGGGCGGGGCCAACGTCCTGACTTTC. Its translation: CASSYGGGANVLTF.

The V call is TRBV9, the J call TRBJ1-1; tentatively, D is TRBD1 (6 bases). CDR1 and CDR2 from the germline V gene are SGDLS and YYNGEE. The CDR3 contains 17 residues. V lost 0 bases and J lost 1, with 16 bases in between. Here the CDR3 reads CASSVDIRGGTNTEAFF. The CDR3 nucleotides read TGTGCCAGCAGCGTAGATATCAGGGGAGGGACGAACACTGAAGCTTTCTTT.